This TCR beta chain comes out of a study of T cells in Graves' hyperthyroidism and ophthalmopathy (dated by TCRdb to the late 2010s). Looking at the study overall: Peripheral blood was collected at initial diagnosis, before any treatment. To identify TCR V-J signatures that set the groups apart, the researchers used a discovery cohort of about a hundred patients, made up of some 41 with Graves' ophthalmopathy and around 58 with stable Graves' hyperthyroidism. Thyroid tissue and blood T-cell repertoires from six Graves' hyperthyroidism patients were also compared in the study. According to the paper, TCR Vbeta CDR3 sequencing was carried out on approximately 140 peripheral blood samples, which came from over 40 ophthalmopathy, around 75 hyperthyroidism and approximately 17 progressor patients. Once sampling was done, hyperthyroidism patients were given methimazole at a starting dose of 30 mg daily, whereas ophthalmopathy patients were given high-dose intravenous methylprednisolone. An independent validation cohort of around 19 hyperthyroidism patients and about 15 patients who later progressed to ophthalmopathy tested prospective prediction of ophthalmopathy. The approximately 100 discovery patients were randomly split 7:3 into training and test sets. Results the study describes overall, beyond this receptor: Sample size was not statistically predetermined, and blinding of investigators to group allocation was not performed. A model built on a 13 V-J signature distinguished ophthalmopathy from stable hyperthyroidism, reaching roughly 88% sensitivity and around 82% specificity in cross-validation and 80%/75% in testing. Most expanded thyroid clonotypes (frequency above 0.001) were also detected in blood, suggesting blood repertoires may reflect thyroid immune responses. In validation, the model predicted progression to ophthalmopathy a median of about 5.9 months before onset, with roughly 71% sensitivity and about 75% specificity.

V is cut by 5 bases and J by 7 bases, and the space between the germline ends is 8 bases. Including cysteine and phenylalanine, the CDR3 has 12 amino acids. Of the read, only the CDR3 DNA is kept; its 36 bases are in frame from base 1. CDR1 and CDR2 (MDHEN, SYDVKM) derive from the germline V gene. Comments on this clonotype: No antigen is known for it. Qualities for individual bases were not recorded, and no much larger clone is one base off.

The TCR beta CDR3 regions were amplified from the RNA transcripts. The TCR CDR3 was subjected to a first round of RT-PCR using the HTBI primer set and the Qiagen OneStep RT-PCR kit. A second multiplex PCR round built the libraries, followed by size selection and purification. The libraries were sequenced on an Illumina HiSeq2000 using paired-end 100 bp reads. The published analysis was carried out like this. SOAPnuke was used to process the raw data, throwing out any read that contained adapters or uncalled bases, had a mean Phred below 15, or lacked an exact constant-primer or identifier match. High-quality paired reads were merged with COPE v1.2.5, and unique nucleotide sequences were defined as clonotypes. Clonotypes were aligned to IMGT TRBV, TRBD and TRBJ reference segments using MiTCR v1.1. Analysis was restricted to V-J combinations with a frequency above 0.0001, which covered just over 98% of repertoires. A TCS score was defined as the ratio of F50 (clonal expansion) to E x V (chaos), with BLOSUM62-based TCRdist applied between CDR3 peptides within each V-J. Welch's t-statistics and random forest reduced approximately 520 V-J features to some 14, which were used in a naive Bayes classifier (R e1071). In TCRdb, the public reads were trimmed at Q25 with fastp and aligned with MiXCR, with productive beta chains retained. Rows are unified per CDR3 protein, each entry keeping the most common DNA and genes. What appears here as the V and J calls and clone size reflects TCRdb's work, not the paper's. The sample data list about 260,000 distinct CDR3 sequences, and 22% of these were observed just once. In total, the top ten clones hold around 64% of the sample.

Moderately to severely active disease, a Clinical Activity Score of at least 3, a NOSPECS grade of at least 4, and a duration under 3 months were present in ophthalmopathy patients. Patients with uncontrolled infections, other autoimmune diseases, pregnancy or lactation were excluded. Diagnoses were established on the basis of clinical symptoms, serum thyroxine and TRAb, thyroid ultrasound, and orbital computed tomography. PBMCs were isolated from approximately 10 ml of fresh peripheral blood by Ficoll-Paque density gradient centrifugation. Total RNA was extracted with Trizol reagent, and quality was checked on an Agilent 2100 Bioanalyzer.

The sequence joins TRBV28 to TRBJ2-2; a tentative D call is TRBD2 (5 bases match). The sample consisted of blood. The sequence was obtained from a man aged 25 to 40 with Graves' ophthalmopathy. The CDR3 protein is CASSGSVGELFF. The nucleotides read TGTGCCAGCAGTGGGAGTGTCGGGGAGCTGTTTTTT.